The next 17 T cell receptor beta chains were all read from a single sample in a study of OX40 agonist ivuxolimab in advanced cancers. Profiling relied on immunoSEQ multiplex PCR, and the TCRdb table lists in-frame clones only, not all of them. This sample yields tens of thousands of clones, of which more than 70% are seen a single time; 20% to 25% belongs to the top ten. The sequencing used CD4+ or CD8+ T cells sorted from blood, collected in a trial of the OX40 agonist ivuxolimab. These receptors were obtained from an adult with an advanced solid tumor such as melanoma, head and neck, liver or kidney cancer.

In DNA form, the CDR3 reads TGTGCCAGCAGTTACCCGGACAGGACGGGGCAAGAGACCCAGTACTTC. Translating gives CASSYPDRTGQETQYF. The J gene is TRBJ2-5, the V gene TRBV6-6; 7 bases agree with TRBD1. The CDR3 totals 16 residues. V lost 2 bases, J lost 2 bases, and 8 bases stayed unmatched. Germline V gene sequence: CDR1 MNHNY, CDR2 SVGAGI (reference sequence).

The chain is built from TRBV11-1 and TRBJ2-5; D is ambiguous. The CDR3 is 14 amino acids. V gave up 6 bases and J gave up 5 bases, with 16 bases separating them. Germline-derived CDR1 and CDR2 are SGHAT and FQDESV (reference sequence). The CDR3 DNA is TGTGCCAGCAGGGATCAGCGTCTCCAGGAGACCCAGTACTTC. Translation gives CASRDQRLQETQYF.

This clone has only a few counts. This CDR3 reads CASRLSTNTEAFF. Here the CDR3 DNA reads TGTGCCAGCAGACTCAGCACGAACACTGAAGCTTTCTTT. This chain uses TRBV6-5 with TRBJ1-1; D gene uncertain. Germline-derived CDR1 and CDR2 are MNHEY and SVGAGI. The CDR3 runs 13 residues. V was cut by 6 bases and J by 1 base, with 9 bases left in between.

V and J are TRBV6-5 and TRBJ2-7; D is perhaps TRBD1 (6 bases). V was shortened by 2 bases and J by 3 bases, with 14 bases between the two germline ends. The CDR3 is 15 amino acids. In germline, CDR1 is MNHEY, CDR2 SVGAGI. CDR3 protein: CASSYGQGYHYEQYF. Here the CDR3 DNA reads TGTGCCAGCAGTTACGGCCAGGGGTACCACTACGAGCAGTACTTC.

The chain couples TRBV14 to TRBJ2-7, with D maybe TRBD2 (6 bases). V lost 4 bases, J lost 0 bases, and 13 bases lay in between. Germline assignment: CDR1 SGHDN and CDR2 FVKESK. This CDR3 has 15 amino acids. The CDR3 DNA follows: TGTGCCAGCAGCCTGCAAGACGGGAGCTCCTACGAGCAGTACTTC. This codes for CASSLQDGSSYEQYF.

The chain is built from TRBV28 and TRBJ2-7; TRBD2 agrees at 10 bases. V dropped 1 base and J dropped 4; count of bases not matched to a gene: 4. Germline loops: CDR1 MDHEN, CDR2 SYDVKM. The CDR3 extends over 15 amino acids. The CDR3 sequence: CASSLSLAGDYEQYF. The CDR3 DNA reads TGTGCCAGCAGTTTATCCCTAGCGGGAGATTACGAGCAGTACTTC.

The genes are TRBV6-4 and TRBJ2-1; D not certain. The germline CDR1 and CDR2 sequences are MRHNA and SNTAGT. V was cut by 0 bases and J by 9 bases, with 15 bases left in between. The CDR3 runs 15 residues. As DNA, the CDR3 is TGTGCCAGCAGTGACTCCGCAGAATCGAGGATTGAGCAGTTCTTC. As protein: CASSDSAESRIEQFF.

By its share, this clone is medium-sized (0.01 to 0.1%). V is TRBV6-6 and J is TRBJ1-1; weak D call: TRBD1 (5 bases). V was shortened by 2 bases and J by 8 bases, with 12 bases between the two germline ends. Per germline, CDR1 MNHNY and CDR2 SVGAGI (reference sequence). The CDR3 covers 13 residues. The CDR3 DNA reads TGTGCCAGCAGTTACGGGGGTCAGGCGGAAGCTTTCTTT. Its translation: CASSYGGQAEAFF.

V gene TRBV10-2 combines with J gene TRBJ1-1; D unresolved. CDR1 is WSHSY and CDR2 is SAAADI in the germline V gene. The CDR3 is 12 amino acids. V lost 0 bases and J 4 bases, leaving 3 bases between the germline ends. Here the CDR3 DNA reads TGCGCCAGCAGTGAGTCGGGCACTGAAGCTTTCTTT. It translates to CASSESGTEAFF.

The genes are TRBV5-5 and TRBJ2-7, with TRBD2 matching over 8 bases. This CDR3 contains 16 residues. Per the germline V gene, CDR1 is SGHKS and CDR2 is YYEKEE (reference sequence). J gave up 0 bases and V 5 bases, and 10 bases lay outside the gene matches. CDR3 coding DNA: TGTGCCAGCAGATACGCACTAGCGGCAAGCTCCTACGAGCAGTACTTC. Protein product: CASRYALAASSYEQYF.

In nucleotides, the CDR3 is TGTGCCAGCAGCGTAGCTTACAGGGGGCGCGAGCAGTTCTTC. Protein sequence: CASSVAYRGREQFF. The chain is built from TRBV9 and TRBJ2-1, with TRBD1 matching 9 bases. Germline V gene sequence: CDR1 SGDLS, CDR2 YYNGEE. The J segment lost 10 bases and the V segment lost 0 bases, leaving 5 bases of the junction unmatched. The CDR3 runs 14 residues.

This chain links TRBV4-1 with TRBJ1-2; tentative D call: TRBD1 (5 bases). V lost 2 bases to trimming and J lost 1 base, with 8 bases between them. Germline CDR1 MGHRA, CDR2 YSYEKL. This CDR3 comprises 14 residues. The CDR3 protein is CASSQRQGNYGYTF. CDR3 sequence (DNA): TGCGCCAGCAGCCAAAGGCAGGGTAACTATGGCTACACCTTC.

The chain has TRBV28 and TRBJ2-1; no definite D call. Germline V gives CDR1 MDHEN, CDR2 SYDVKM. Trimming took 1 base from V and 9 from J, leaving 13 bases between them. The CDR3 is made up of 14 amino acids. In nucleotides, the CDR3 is TGTGCCAGCAGTTTATTTATTCTCTCGGCTGAGCAGTTCTTC. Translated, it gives CASSLFILSAEQFF.

CDR3 DNA: TGTGCCAGCAGCTTACCTACGGAATACCTCTACAATGAGCAGTTCTTC. This codes for CASSLPTEYLYNEQFF. The chain couples TRBV7-9 to TRBJ2-1; D is ambiguous. The V end was cut by 2 bases, the J end by 3 bases, with 14 bases between. The germline CDR1 and CDR2 sequences are SEHNR and FQNEAQ (reference sequence). This CDR3 is 16 amino acids long.

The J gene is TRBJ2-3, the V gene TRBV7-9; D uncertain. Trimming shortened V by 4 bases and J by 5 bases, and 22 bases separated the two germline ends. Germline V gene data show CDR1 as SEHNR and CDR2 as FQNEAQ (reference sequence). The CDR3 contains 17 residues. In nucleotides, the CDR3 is TGTGCCAGCAGCTCGGCTCGGACGGAGTTCATCGTAGATACGCAGTATTTT. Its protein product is CASSSARTEFIVDTQYF.

The CDR3 loop reads CASSYMDWTGSYEQYF. Written as DNA, the CDR3 is TGTGCCAGCAGTTACATGGACTGGACAGGGAGCTACGAGCAGTACTTC. The V call is TRBV6-5, the J call TRBJ2-7; 8 bases are a match to TRBD1. With 2 bases clipped from V and 3 bases from J, the junction kept 9 bases outside the gene matches. The germline V gene has CDR1 MNHEY and CDR2 SVGAGI. This CDR3 has 16 amino acids.

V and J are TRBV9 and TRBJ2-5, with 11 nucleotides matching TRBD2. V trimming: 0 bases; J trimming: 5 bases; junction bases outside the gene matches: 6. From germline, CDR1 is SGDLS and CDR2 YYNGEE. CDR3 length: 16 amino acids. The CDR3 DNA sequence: TGTGCCAGCAGCGTAGATACTAGCGGGAGTGACGAGACCCAGTACTTC. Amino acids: CASSVDTSGSDETQYF.